This T cell receptor beta chain derives from a study of blood T cell repertoires in COVID-19. In the study overall: Whether acute or convalescent, the COVID-19 samples came from the United States, Italy and Spain. Sources were T cells, B-cell-depleted T cells, or PBMCs; the material itself was cDNA or gDNA.

Clones were read by immunoSEQ multiplex PCR, and TCRdb kept only the in-frame ones, dropping some. This sample has roughly 90,000 clones, with around 86% found just once. Germline V gene lookup returns CDR1 LGHDT and CDR2 YNNKEL (reference sequence). Trimming cost V 2 bases and J 0 bases, with 4 bases left between them. This CDR3 region has 13 residues. Sequencing was performed on peripheral blood. The clonotype comes from an older woman with acute or convalescent COVID-19. The chain combines TRBV3-1 (or the pseudogene TRBV3-2) with TRBJ1-2; no firm D call. CDR3 sequence (DNA): TGTGCCAGCAGCCAAATAGCTAACTATGGCTACACCTTC. Translating it yields CASSQIANYGYTF.